These 25 T cell receptor beta chains originate from one sample sequenced in a study of Graves' ophthalmopathy and Graves' hyperthyroidism. Beta-chain TCR CDR3 regions were amplified from RNA transcripts. Second-round multiplex PCR came after a first-round RT-PCR that employed HTBI primers. TCRdb fed the multiplex PCR reads into MiXCR, producing one record per CDR3 protein. There are 300,000 to 350,000 distinct CDR3 sequences in the sample; 17% occur only once, and 9% to 15% lies in the top ten. The sequencing input was peripheral blood. These receptors were taken from an adult man with Graves' ophthalmopathy.

This clonotype was seen a single time. The J gene is TRBJ1-2, the V gene TRBV12-3 or TRBV12-4; D call uncertain. Between the trimmed V and J ends, which lost 6 bases and 2 bases, there was a span of 13 bases. There are 14 residues in the CDR3. The CDR3 loop is CASSRTSENYGYTF. CDR3 in DNA: TGTGCCAGCAGCAGAACCTCAGAGAACTATGGCTACACCTTC.

This clonotype was seen a single time. The genes are TRBV15 and TRBJ1-5, with 8 bases identical to TRBD1. The V and J ends lost 1 base and 5 bases, in that order; junction bases with no gene match: 4. CDR3 length: 15 residues. Per the germline V gene, CDR1 is LNHNV and CDR2 is YYDKDF (reference sequence). CDR3 loop: CATSRGGQGHQPQHF. In nucleotides, the CDR3 is TGTGCCACCAGCAGAGGCGGACAGGGCCATCAGCCCCAGCATTTT.

This clonotype was detected ten times or more. The rearrangement links TRBV12-3 or TRBV12-4 to TRBJ2-7; 12 bases align to TRBD2. The CDR3 consists of 16 residues. V lost 6 bases, J lost 0 bases, and 6 bases stayed unmatched. The CDR3 region has the DNA TGTGCCAGCAGCAGGACTAGCGGGACTATCTCCTACGAGCAGTACTTC. As protein: CASSRTSGTISYEQYF.

This clonotype came up many times. The V gene is TRBV7-8, the J gene TRBJ2-4; 10 nucleotides match TRBD2. The CDR3 is 17 residues long. After removal of 5 bases from V and 4 bases from J, the junction contained 11 bases not matched to a gene. Germline CDR1 SGHVS, CDR2 FQNEAQ. Here the CDR3 DNA reads TGTGCCAGCAGCCATCCCCCAGAACTAGCGGGGAAAAACATTCAGTACTTC. This sequence encodes CASSHPPELAGKNIQYF.

This clonotype was seen many times. The chain joins TRBV28 to TRBJ1-1; D is uncertain. Germline loops: CDR1 MDHEN, CDR2 SYDVKM. V was shortened by 7 bases and J by 0 bases, with 12 bases between the two germline ends. The CDR3 covers 14 residues. Written as DNA, the CDR3 is TGTGCCAGCACCCTTAGCCAAGTGAACACTGAAGCTTTCTTT. It translates to CASTLSQVNTEAFF.

Ten or more counts support this clonotype. The rearrangement links TRBV5-6 to TRBJ2-7; TRBD2 might be the D (5 bases). V was pared by 4 bases and J by 5 bases, with 16 bases between. The CDR3 spans 14 residues. The germline V gene encodes CDR1 SGHDT and CDR2 YYEEEE. CDR3 residues: CASSSMGLRDEQYF. The CDR3 DNA sequence: TGTGCCAGCAGCAGCATGGGCTTGAGGGACGAGCAGTACTTC.

This clonotype has a count of ten or more. The chain is built from TRBV20-1 and TRBJ1-1; D is possibly TRBD1 (5 bases). The germline CDR1 and CDR2 sequences are DFQATT and SNEGSKA (reference sequence). Trimming cost V 6 bases and J 5 bases, with 19 bases left between them. CDR3 length: 14 residues. CDR3: CSAPKQGAKTEAFF. CDR3 sequence (DNA): TGCAGTGCCCCAAAGCAAGGGGCAAAAACTGAAGCTTTCTTT.

This clonotype occurred many times. This sequence joins TRBV19 and TRBJ2-7, with D perhaps TRBD2 (6 bases). Trimming pared 4 bases from V and 3 bases from J, leaving 25 bases between. Germline V lookup: CDR1 LNHDA, CDR2 SQIVND (reference sequence). This CDR3 region has 18 residues. The CDR3, as DNA: TGTGCCAGTAGTACGAAACCCGCGGGACTTTTGGGGAACTACGAGCAGTACTTC. The encoded protein is CASSTKPAGLLGNYEQYF. The full variable domain, with the rest looked up from reference TRBV19 and TRBJ2-7, is DGGITQSPKYLFRKEGQNVTLSCEQNLNHDAMYWYRQDPGQGLRLIYYSQIVNDFQKGDIAEGYSVSREKKESFPLTVTSAQKNPTAFYLCASSTKPAGLLGNYEQYFGPGTRLTVT.

The chain couples TRBV7-8 to TRBJ2-7; D not certain. Per germline, CDR1 SGHVS and CDR2 FQNEAQ. CDR3 size: 11 residues. V lost 8 bases and J lost 3, with 8 bases in between. CDR3 sequence reads: CASGDLYEQYF. CDR3 nucleotides: TGTGCCAGCGGAGACCTCTACGAGCAGTACTTC.

This clonotype came up many times. V is TRBV6-2 or TRBV6-3 and J is TRBJ1-3; D remains unclear. Germline V gene lookup returns CDR1 MNHEY and CDR2 SVGEGT. CDR3 size: 15 residues. The ends were cut back, 5 bases at V and 5 bases at J, with 16 bases in the middle. Here the CDR3 reads CASSPSGARRNTIYF. The CDR3 DNA is TGTGCCAGCAGTCCCTCGGGTGCGCGAAGAAACACCATATATTTT.

Many counts were recorded for this clonotype. The V and J genes are TRBV28 and TRBJ1-5, with 8 bases identical to TRBD1. This CDR3 comprises 17 residues. The germline CDR1 and CDR2 sequences are MDHEN and SYDVKM. The V and J ends lost 6 bases and 4 bases, in that order; junction bases with no gene match: 14. The CDR3 sequence is CASSASPGQVINQPQHF. CDR3 in DNA: TGTGCCAGCAGCGCCAGCCCGGGACAGGTGATTAATCAGCCCCAGCATTTT.

This clonotype has a count of ten or more. The J gene is TRBJ2-5, the V gene TRBV20-1; no clear D gene. The V and J ends lost 6 bases and 1 base respectively, with 15 bases between them. The CDR3 consists of 14 residues. The germline CDR1 and CDR2 sequences are DFQATT and SNEGSKA (reference sequence). DNA for the CDR3: TGCAGTGCCACCCGAGGAGCTAGCCAAGAGACCCAGTACTTC. Its protein product is CSATRGASQETQYF.

In this sample, this clonotype turned up many times. The gene calls are TRBV7-8 and TRBJ2-7, with D uncertain. V dropped 1 base and J dropped 0 bases, with 13 bases sitting between them. The CDR3 sequence is 16 residues long. Germline V gene sequence: CDR1 SGHVS, CDR2 FQNEAQ. The chain's CDR3 is CASSLDSDGTSYEQYF. CDR3 nucleotide sequence: TGTGCCAGCAGCTTAGATTCGGACGGAACCTCCTACGAGCAGTACTTC.

The chain employs TRBV29-1 and TRBJ2-7, with 7 positions matching TRBD1. There are 13 residues in the CDR3. The germline gives CDR1 SQVTM, CDR2 ANQGSEA. Trimming took 7 bases from V and 4 from J; bases not matched to a gene: 10. The CDR3 region is CSAPGTVNYEQYF. CDR3 nucleotide sequence: TGCAGCGCCCCCGGGACAGTGAATTACGAGCAGTACTTC.

In its sample, this clonotype was seen many times. The rearrangement uses TRBV19 and TRBJ1-5; no clear D. There are 12 residues in the CDR3. The germline V gene encodes CDR1 LNHDA and CDR2 SQIVND (reference sequence). Trimming left V 0 bases short and J 6 bases short, with 3 bases between. The CDR3 DNA reads as TGTGCCAGTAGTATAGATTTTCAGCCCCAGCATTTT. Its protein product is CASSIDFQPQHF.

This chain uses TRBV20-1 with TRBJ2-7; 15 nucleotides agree with TRBD2. The CDR3 covers 17 residues. Unmatched junction bases numbered 9, after V lost 0 bases and J lost 6 bases. Germline CDR1 is DFQATT and CDR2 is SNEGSKA (reference sequence). The CDR3: CSARDGGLAGGRPEQYF. In DNA, the CDR3 is TGCAGTGCTAGAGATGGCGGACTAGCGGGAGGGCGCCCCGAGCAGTACTTC.

This clonotype showed up many times. V is TRBV19 and J is TRBJ1-1; D is undetermined. The CDR3 is made up of 14 amino acids. Trimming stripped 3 bases from V and 4 bases from J, with 12 bases between. Germline CDR1 and CDR2: LNHDA and SQIVND (reference sequence). Here the CDR3 reads CASSIAGEGTEAFF. CDR3 nucleotides: TGTGCCAGTAGTATCGCCGGGGAGGGCACTGAAGCTTTCTTT.

The V call is TRBV5-1, the J call TRBJ1-1, with TRBD1 identical over 9 bases. The CDR3 contains 16 residues. CDR1 is SGHRS and CDR2 is YFSETQ in the germline V gene. V lost 3 bases to trimming and J lost 4 bases; unmatched junction nucleotides: 10. In nucleotides, the CDR3 is TGCGCCAGCAGCTGGGATTACAGGGGGCGCAGCACTGAAGCTTTCTTT. This encodes CASSWDYRGRSTEAFF.

To note about this clonotype: A much larger clone differs from this one at a single base, so this may be a read error. The chain joins TRBV11-2 to TRBJ2-5; TRBD2 matches 7 bases. V shed 1 base, J shed 10 bases, and the junction held 18 bases outside the gene matches. CDR3 length: 17 residues. Germline V gives CDR1 SGHAT, CDR2 FQNNGV. CDR3 sequence (DNA): TGTGCCAGCAGCTTAGGGGTAGCGGGCAACACCCAGAGAGTCCAGTACTTC. Translated: CASSLGVAGNTQRVQYF.

This clonotype was found a few times. This chain uses TRBV6-2 or TRBV6-3 with TRBJ1-1; D is perhaps TRBD1 (5 bases). The CDR3 runs to 15 residues. V lost 2 bases and J lost 1, with 11 bases in between. From germline, CDR1 is MNHEY and CDR2 SVGEGT. In nucleotides, the CDR3 is TGTGCCAGCAGTTACGGGCGGGGCGAGAACACTGAAGCTTTCTTT. It is translated as CASSYGRGENTEAFF.

The sample holds many counts of this clonotype. The chain recombines TRBV2 with TRBJ2-5; perhaps D is TRBD1 or TRBD2 (5 bases each). Germline values: CDR1 SNHLY, CDR2 FYNNEI. The CDR3 has 14 amino acids. Trimming removed 6 bases at V and 3 bases at J, with 14 bases between. CDR3 coding DNA: TGTGCCAGCAGCCGGGACGGCGGCAAAGAGACCCAGTACTTC. Its protein is CASSRDGGKETQYF.

Many counts were recorded for this clonotype. The rearrangement uses TRBV6-1 and TRBJ1-2; TRBD1 might be the D (6 bases). Germline CDR1 reads MNHNS; CDR2 reads SASEGT. The CDR3 is 16 amino acids. V lost 4 bases to trimming and J lost 0 bases, with 15 bases between them. CDR3 DNA: TGTGCCAGCAGTGCATCGGGACACACAACTAACTATGGCTACACCTTC. Its protein product is CASSASGHTTNYGYTF.

V gene TRBV5-1 combines with J gene TRBJ2-7, with D possibly matching TRBD2 (6 bases). The CDR3 consists of 15 residues. Germline-derived CDR1 and CDR2 are SGHRS and YFSETQ. V was clipped by 4 bases and J by 0 bases, with 14 bases between them. CDR3 loop: CASSKVADASYEQYF. The CDR3 nucleotides are TGCGCCAGCAGCAAAGTAGCGGATGCCTCCTACGAGCAGTACTTC.

This clonotype was counted many times. The chain joins TRBV12-3 or TRBV12-4 to TRBJ2-5; no clear D. The CDR3 runs to 14 residues. Trimming took 1 base from V and 6 from J, leaving 12 bases between them. CDR3 sequence: CASSLGGRSKTQYF. In DNA, the CDR3 is TGTGCCAGCAGTTTAGGGGGAAGGTCGAAGACCCAGTACTTC.

This clonotype showed up many times. CDR3 region: CASSIFPGQGTDEQYF. CDR3 sequence (DNA): TGCGCCAGCAGCATATTCCCGGGACAGGGGACGGACGAGCAGTACTTC. The chain is built from TRBV5-1 and TRBJ2-7; 10 bases are a match to TRBD1. Germline V CDR1 and CDR2: SGHRS, YFSETQ. The junction had 12 bases not matched to a gene; V was cut back by 4 bases and J by 5 bases. This CDR3 spans 16 amino acids.